This entry lists 30 T cell receptor beta chains sequenced from one sample in a study of blood T cell repertoires in COVID-19 (dated by TCRdb to the early 2020s). Library preparation employed the immunoSEQ multiplex PCR assay. Not all clones reach the TCRdb copy of this immuneACCESS table, which keeps in-frame sequences only. Checked studies attribute under half of the gap to unresolved V genes and leave the rest unexplained. The sample profile shows roughly 180,000 clones; more than 65% of them were found once. The ten largest clones take up about 11% of the sample. The material sequenced was peripheral blood. The source is an elderly woman with active or convalescent COVID-19.

The rearrangement links TRBV7-6 to TRBJ2-2, with TRBD1 identical over 7 bases. CDR1 SGHVS and CDR2 FNYEAQ come from the germline V gene. Trimming cost V 8 bases and J 1 base; bases outside gene matches: 10. This CDR3 contains 16 residues. CDR3 in DNA: TGTGCCAGCGGCCCTTTTAGGGACAGGAACACCGGGGAGCTGTTTTTT. It is translated as CASGPFRDRNTGELFF.

This chain links TRBV7-9 with TRBJ1-2; possible D gene TRBD1, 6 bases. Germline values: CDR1 SEHNR, CDR2 FQNEAQ (reference sequence). Trimming stripped 4 bases from V and 9 bases from J, with 15 bases between. The CDR3 covers 13 residues. This CDR3 reads CASSYLRQDSYTF. CDR3 sequence (DNA): TGTGCCAGCAGCTACCTAAGACAGGACAGCTACACCTTC.

The rearrangement links TRBV5-1 to TRBJ2-1, with D maybe TRBD2 (5 bases). Germline lookup yields CDR1 SGHRS and CDR2 YFSETQ. CDR3 length equals 15 residues. Trimming stripped 6 bases from V and 4 bases from J, with 17 bases between. The CDR3 loop is CASTTGRANYNEQFF. DNA of the CDR3: TGCGCCAGCACCACCGGGCGGGCGAATTACAATGAGCAGTTCTTC.

This clone appeared once. The V gene is TRBV6-5, the J gene TRBJ2-3; 14 positions match TRBD2. Looked up from germline, CDR1 is MNHEY and CDR2 is SVGAGI. V lost 6 bases to trimming and J lost 1 base; unmatched junction nucleotides: 0. The CDR3 has 15 residues. CDR3 bases: TGTGCCAGCAGGGGACTAGCGGGAGGCACAGATACGCAGTATTTT. It is translated as CASRGLAGGTDTQYF.

A few counts support this clone. The rearrangement uses TRBV2 and TRBJ1-6; a possible D gene is TRBD1 (6 bases). Trimming removed 6 bases at V and 7 bases at J, with 7 bases between. CDR1 is SNHLY, CDR2 FYNNEI, per germline. The length of the CDR3 is 12 residues. Written as DNA, the CDR3 is TGTGCCAGCAGGACAGGAAATTCACCCCTCCACTTT. Translated: CASRTGNSPLHF.

V is TRBV27 and J is TRBJ1-2; D gene unclear. The CDR3 is 17 residues long. CDR1 and CDR2 from the germline V gene are MNHEY and SMNVEV (reference sequence). The V and J ends lost 4 bases and 4 bases respectively, with 22 bases between them. The CDR3 region has the DNA TGTGCCAGCAGTTCGGCCCCGGGATCCTATCCGGGCTATGGCTACACCTTC. Translating gives CASSSAPGSYPGYGYTF.

This clone has a single count. The chain joins TRBV9 to TRBJ2-7; 8 bases line up with TRBD2. This CDR3 comprises 16 residues. J lost 8 bases, V lost 0 bases, and 13 bases had no gene match. Germline V gene sequence: CDR1 SGDLS, CDR2 YYNGEE. CDR3 sequence: CASSVALAGGLKKQYF. In DNA, the CDR3 is TGTGCCAGCAGCGTAGCCCTTGCGGGAGGCCTTAAAAAGCAGTACTTC.

The CDR3 spells CASSDSKTGEKLFF. CDR3 DNA sequence: TGTGCCAGCAGTGACTCGAAGACGGGGGAAAAACTGTTTTTT. The V gene is TRBV6-4, the J gene TRBJ1-4; D is unresolved. CDR1 is MRHNA, CDR2 SNTAGT, per germline. This CDR3 contains 14 residues. The V end lost 0 bases, the J end lost 8 bases, and 10 bases lay between the germline ends.

The CDR3 is CACSGLSTDTQYF. CDR3 DNA sequence: TGTGCCTGCTCAGGGTTAAGCACAGATACGCAGTATTTT. This chain uses TRBV30 with TRBJ2-3; TRBD1 might be the D (5 bases). The V and J ends lost 6 bases and 0 bases respectively, with 10 bases between them. CDR3 length equals 13 residues. The germline CDR1 and CDR2 sequences are GTSNPN and SVGIG (reference sequence).

J is TRBJ2-1 and V is TRBV4-1, with 14 bases lining up with TRBD2. Germline trimming cut 2 bases from V and 6 bases from J; bases unmatched to any gene: 6. From germline, CDR1 is MGHRA and CDR2 YSYEKL. The CDR3 length is 17 residues. DNA of the CDR3: TGCGCCAGCAGCCAACGGGGACTAGCGGGAGAGGTCAATGAGCAGTTCTTC. Translation: CASSQRGLAGEVNEQFF.

The chain joins TRBV28 to TRBJ2-7; D remains ambiguous. The germline CDR1 and CDR2 sequences are MDHEN and SYDVKM. V was pared by 3 bases and J by 4 bases, with 10 bases between. The CDR3 spans 13 residues. For the CDR3, the DNA is TGTGCCAGCAGTTTCCCAAGCCGGTACGAGCAGTACTTC. This codes for CASSFPSRYEQYF.

This chain joins TRBV11-3 and TRBJ2-1; 7 bases map to TRBD2. V lost 1 base to trimming and J lost 8 bases; unmatched junction nucleotides: 5. Germline CDR1 is SGHNT and CDR2 is YENEEA. The length of the CDR3 is 14 residues. CDR3 protein: CASSLAGRVDEQFF. The CDR3 DNA follows: TGTGCCAGCAGCTTAGCTGGGAGGGTCGATGAGCAGTTCTTC.

This sequence joins TRBV29-1 and TRBJ2-1; maybe TRBD2 (6 bases). The CDR3 is 14 amino acids. V lost 4 bases and J lost 8, with 18 bases in between. Germline CDR1 reads SQVTM; CDR2 reads ANQGSEA. CDR3 protein: CSVVGGTGVDEQFF. As DNA, the CDR3 is TGCAGCGTTGTTGGTGGCACGGGGGTCGATGAGCAGTTCTTC.

The CDR3 protein is CASSWQISENYGYTF. The CDR3 nucleotides read TGCGCCAGCAGCTGGCAAATTTCAGAAAACTATGGCTACACCTTC. The chain uses TRBV5-1 and TRBJ1-2; D remains unclear. CDR1 is SGHRS, CDR2 YFSETQ, per germline. The CDR3 extends over 15 amino acids. Trimming cost V 3 bases and J 2 bases, with 14 bases left between them.

This rearrangement joins TRBV5-1 to TRBJ2-3, with a tentative D call TRBD2 (6 bases). The CDR3 is 16 amino acids. Trimming removed 3 bases at V and 1 base at J, with 15 bases between. Per the germline V gene, CDR1 is SGHRS and CDR2 is YFSETQ. CDR3 amino acids: CASSSGGTVGTDTQYF. The CDR3 DNA is TGCGCCAGCAGCTCCGGGGGAACAGTGGGCACAGATACGCAGTATTTT. Supplemented by reference TRBV5-1 and TRBJ2-3, the full variable domain reads KAGVTQTPRYLIKTRGQQVTLSCSPISGHRSVSWYQQTPGQGLQFLFEYFSETQRNKGNFPGRFSGRQFSNSRSEMNVSTLELGDSALYLCASSSGGTVGTDTQYFGPGTRLTVL.

This clone appeared once. The chain is built from TRBV5-6 and TRBJ2-7, with no clear D. This CDR3 is built from 11 residues. V was clipped by 2 bases and J by 4 bases, with 4 bases between them. Germline loops: CDR1 SGHDT, CDR2 YYEEEE. For the CDR3, the DNA is TGTGCCAGCAGCTTCTTTTACGAGCAGTACTTC. It encodes CASSFFYEQYF.

CDR3 protein: CASSFSGTETYEQYF. DNA of the CDR3: TGTGCCAGCAGCTTTTCTGGAACAGAGACCTACGAGCAGTACTTC. The rearrangement joins TRBV11-3 to TRBJ2-7; D gene ambiguous. This CDR3 contains 15 residues. V lost 3 bases and J 2 bases, leaving 14 bases between the germline ends. Germline assignment: CDR1 SGHNT and CDR2 YENEEA.

This chain uses TRBV19 with TRBJ1-1, with 8 bases identical to TRBD1. The CDR3 sequence is 18 residues long. Looked up from germline, CDR1 is LNHDA and CDR2 is SQIVND (reference sequence). V trimming: 4 bases; J trimming: 3 bases; junction bases outside the gene matches: 16. The CDR3 coding sequence is TGTGCCAGTAGTACTGCCGCAGGGGGCCTTGGGGTGGACACTGAAGCTTTCTTT. Protein sequence: CASSTAAGGLGVDTEAFF. The full variable domain, its missing parts supplied by reference TRBV19 and TRBJ1-1, is DGGITQSPKYLFRKEGQNVTLSCEQNLNHDAMYWYRQDPGQGLRLIYYSQIVNDFQKGDIAEGYSVSREKKESFPLTVTSAQKNPTAFYLCASSTAAGGLGVDTEAFFGQGTRLTVV.

The chain combines TRBV5-1 with TRBJ2-3; D might be TRBD1 (5 bases). Trimming pared 4 bases from V and 6 bases from J, leaving 9 bases between. This CDR3 is built from 12 residues. Germline assignment: CDR1 SGHRS and CDR2 YFSETQ. In DNA form, the CDR3 reads TGCGCCAGCAGCCAGGGCGTGGATACGCAGTATTTT. It codes for CASSQGVDTQYF.

The chain uses TRBV9 and TRBJ2-7; D ambiguous. V was trimmed by 2 bases and J by 1 base, leaving 7 bases between them. The length of the CDR3 is 13 residues. CDR1 and CDR2 from the germline V gene are SGDLS and YYNGEE. CDR3 sequence (DNA): TGTGCCAGCAGCGTTTCTGAGTCCTACGAGCAGTACTTC. Amino acids: CASSVSESYEQYF.

The chain recombines TRBV25-1 with TRBJ2-3, with TRBD2 matching 8 bases. The CDR3 extends over 16 amino acids. CDR1 is MGHDK, CDR2 SYGVNS, per germline. V lost 1 base, J lost 3 bases, and 6 bases stayed unmatched. The DNA of the CDR3 is TGTGCCAGCAGTGAATTCGGGGCTAGCGGGACAGATACGCAGTATTTT. Its translation: CASSEFGASGTDTQYF.

The CDR3 sequence is CASSQGGGQGGSPGYTF. CDR3 sequence (DNA): TGTGCCAGCAGCCAGGGGGGAGGACAGGGAGGATCTCCTGGCTACACCTTC. The V and J genes are TRBV4-2 and TRBJ1-2; 8 nucleotides line up with TRBD1. Germline V gene lookup returns CDR1 LGHNA and CDR2 YNFKEQ. V gave up 3 bases and J gave up 7 bases; unmatched junction bases: 16. The CDR3 runs to 17 residues.

The chain employs TRBV4-2 and TRBJ2-7; 10 bases agree with TRBD1. From germline, CDR1 is LGHNA and CDR2 YNFKEQ. The ends lost 4 bases at V and 2 bases at J; junction bases unmatched: 5. The CDR3 length is 15 residues. The CDR3 DNA sequence: TGTGCCAGCAGCCGACAGGGGGCTTTGACCTACGAGCAGTACTTC. Its translation is CASSRQGALTYEQYF.

This CDR3 is CASSPPGQGGQPQHF. The CDR3 coding sequence is TGTGCCAGCTCCCCCCCAGGACAGGGTGGCCAGCCCCAGCATTTT. This sequence joins TRBV18 and TRBJ1-5; 8 bases match TRBD1. This CDR3 is built from 15 residues. From germline, CDR1 is KGHSH and CDR2 LQKENI. With 6 bases clipped from V and 7 bases from J, the junction kept 11 bases outside the gene matches.

The table lists this clone with a few counts. The rearrangement joins TRBV7-9 to TRBJ1-1, with a possible D match to TRBD1 (6 bases). CDR1 and CDR2 (germline): SEHNR, FQNEAQ (reference sequence). The CDR3 is 15 residues long. V lost 6 bases to trimming and J lost 3 bases, with 17 bases between them. The CDR3 nucleotides are TGTGCCAGCAGTGAAACCGGGACACGGTACACTGAAGCTTTCTTT. Its translation is CASSETGTRYTEAFF.

The CDR3 region is CASSPRDRGYGEQFF. DNA of the CDR3: TGTGCCAGCAGTCCCCGGGACAGGGGGTATGGTGAGCAGTTCTTC. The chain employs TRBV2 and TRBJ2-1, with TRBD1 identical over 11 bases. The CDR3 has 15 amino acids. The germline CDR1 and CDR2 sequences are SNHLY and FYNNEI. V trimming: 5 bases; J trimming: 9 bases; junction bases outside the gene matches: 9.

This chain uses TRBV4-1 with TRBJ1-1; tentative D call: TRBD1 (5 bases). In germline, CDR1 is MGHRA, CDR2 YSYEKL. Trimming removed 3 bases at V and 8 bases at J, with 19 bases between. The length of the CDR3 is 15 residues. CDR3 protein: CASSHDGGRSTEAFF. The CDR3 DNA is TGCGCCAGCAGCCACGACGGGGGAAGAAGTACCGAAGCTTTCTTT.

The CDR3 DNA sequence: TGTGCCAGCAGCCCCCTGGGGGGGAGCACTGAAGCTTTCTTT. This sequence encodes CASSPLGGSTEAFF. The chain joins TRBV5-5 to TRBJ1-1; D is possibly TRBD1 (5 bases). Germline V CDR1 and CDR2: SGHKS, YYEKEE (reference sequence). The V end lost 4 bases, the J end lost 4 bases, and 14 bases lay between the germline ends. CDR3 length: 14 residues.

The rearrangement links TRBV5-1 to TRBJ1-2, with a weak D call TRBD1 (5 bases). Trimming took off 4 bases at V and 5 bases at J, with 12 bases between the two ends. Germline values: CDR1 SGHRS, CDR2 YFSETQ. This CDR3 contains 13 residues. CDR3 region: CASSPGGEYGYTF. CDR3 sequence (DNA): TGCGCCAGCAGCCCCGGAGGGGAATATGGCTACACCTTC.

This clone showed up just a few times. This chain joins TRBV2 and TRBJ2-1; TRBD2 matches at 11 bases. The germline CDR1 and CDR2 sequences are SNHLY and FYNNEI. The V gene end was trimmed by 4 bases and the J gene end by 4 bases; junction bases not matched to a gene: 6. The length of the CDR3 is 16 residues. The CDR3 protein is CASSVMGLADYNEQFF. CDR3 bases: TGTGCCAGCAGTGTCATGGGACTAGCGGATTACAATGAGCAGTTCTTC.